Presented here are 28 T cell receptor beta chains from one specimen sequenced in a study of human T cells and chemical hapten exposure. Stated time point: patch test 2, 6 weeks after DPC sensitization. Treatment described: therapeutic diphenylcyclopropenone sensitization with weekly scalp DPC. One entry per CDR3 protein results from TCRdb running MiXCR on the RACE reads. This table holds roughly 69,000 distinct CDR3 sequences, 10% found once. Source: whole blood, taken in connection with sensitization to the hapten diphenylcyclopropenone (DPC). The source of these receptors is a woman between 50 and 59 years old with alopecia areata. Some clones in this sample may be carry-over from other donors' samples.

This clonotype occurred a few times. V gene TRBV12-3 or TRBV12-4 combines with J gene TRBJ2-1; D gene ambiguous. CDR3 length: 13 residues. V gave up 1 base and J gave up 13 bases, with 14 bases separating them. DNA of the CDR3: TGTGCCAGCAGTTTAGAGGACCCTAAAGCCCAGTTCTTC. Amino acid sequence: CASSLEDPKAQFF.

This clonotype came up a few times. V is TRBV28 and J is TRBJ2-5; TRBD1 aligns across 7 bases. CDR1 and CDR2 from the germline V gene are MDHEN and SYDVKM. This CDR3 contains 16 residues. Trimming cost V 7 bases and J 3 bases; bases outside gene matches: 14. CDR3 nucleotides: TGTGCCAGCACCCTCCCCCCGGGACAGCGGAAAGAGACCCAGTACTTC. Residues: CASTLPPGQRKETQYF. The full variable domain, in which reference TRBV28 and TRBJ2-5 provide the parts outside the CDR3, is DVKVTQSSRYLVKRTGEKVFLECVQDMDHENMFWYRQDPGLGLRLIYFSYDVKMKEKGDIPEGYSVSREKKERFSLILESASTNQTSMYLCASTLPPGQRKETQYFGPGTRLLVL.

This clonotype was seen only a few times. This rearrangement joins TRBV11-2 to TRBJ2-7; 11 bases match TRBD2. The germline gives CDR1 SGHAT, CDR2 FQNNGV. V gave up 2 bases and J gave up 5 bases; unmatched junction bases: 2. This CDR3 has 14 amino acids. The CDR3 loop is CASSLTSGSHEQYF. CDR3 DNA sequence: TGTGCCAGCAGCTTAACTAGCGGGAGCCACGAGCAGTACTTC.

This clonotype was observed at least ten times. The V gene is TRBV20-1, the J gene TRBJ1-5, with D perhaps TRBD1 (5 bases). CDR3 size: 13 residues. Germline V gene lookup returns CDR1 DFQATT and CDR2 SNEGSKA (reference sequence). V was trimmed by 5 bases and J by 9 bases, leaving 17 bases between them. The CDR3 coding sequence is TGCAGTGCTCAGGGAGAAGGTCTGGGGCCCCAGCATTTT. This codes for CSAQGEGLGPQHF.

The chain has TRBV5-1 and TRBJ2-2; D is unresolved. The CDR3 has 13 residues. Germline V gives CDR1 SGHRS, CDR2 YFSETQ. The V end was cut by 0 bases, the J end by 6 bases, with 6 bases between. The CDR3 coding sequence is TGCGCCAGCAGCTTGGAGGGTCCCGGGGAGCTGTTTTTT. Protein sequence: CASSLEGPGELFF.

A remark on this clonotype: This may come from a read error, since a much larger clone is one base off. This sequence joins TRBV5-8 and TRBJ2-2; D is possibly TRBD1 (5 bases). V was pared by 6 bases and J by 1 base, with 16 bases between. CDR1 and CDR2 from the germline V gene are SGHTS and YDEGEE. The CDR3 covers 16 residues. In DNA form, the CDR3 reads TGTGCCAGCAACTTTGACCAGGACAAGAACACCGGGGAGCTGTTTTTT. Residues: CASNFDQDKNTGELFF.

This clonotype was observed a handful of times. The chain combines TRBV7-9 with TRBJ2-7; D is possibly TRBD2 (6 bases). Germline values: CDR1 SEHNR, CDR2 FQNEAQ (reference sequence). V was pared by 3 bases and J by 2 bases, with 14 bases between. The CDR3 sequence is 15 residues long. CDR3 protein: CASSLGGGGTYEQYF. The CDR3 DNA is TGTGCCAGCAGCTTGGGGGGAGGAGGAACCTACGAGCAGTACTTC.

This clonotype was counted a few times. The chain is built from TRBV5-4 and TRBJ2-1; 10 bases are a match to TRBD2. Germline CDR1 is SGHNT and CDR2 is YYREEE (reference sequence). There are 15 residues in the CDR3. V was clipped by 4 bases and J by 4 bases; unmatched bases: 5. The chain's CDR3 is CASSMTSGFYNEQFF. In DNA, the CDR3 is TGTGCCAGCAGCATGACTAGCGGGTTTTACAATGAGCAGTTCTTC.

The chain recombines TRBV3-1 with TRBJ1-5; the D is unclear. This CDR3 has 13 residues. Deletions cut 0 bases from V and 5 bases from J, with 5 bases between. CDR1 LGHDT and CDR2 YNNKEL come from the germline V gene (reference sequence). Here the CDR3 reads CASSQDPHQPQHF. The DNA of the CDR3 is TGTGCCAGCAGCCAAGACCCGCATCAGCCCCAGCATTTT.

This clonotype has a count of ten or more. The genes are TRBV30 and TRBJ1-1; 10 nucleotides align to TRBD1. The V and J ends lost 3 bases and 5 bases, in that order; junction bases with no gene match: 3. CDR1 and CDR2 (germline): GTSNPN, SVGIG (reference sequence). This CDR3 is built from 13 residues. The CDR3 coding sequence is TGTGCCTGGAGAAGGGACAGGGGTACTGAAGCTTTCTTT. Protein: CAWRRDRGTEAFF.

This clonotype was detected ten times or more. V is TRBV5-4 and J is TRBJ2-3; 7 bases fit TRBD1. From germline, CDR1 is SGHNT and CDR2 YYREEE (reference sequence). After removal of 5 bases from V and 2 bases from J, the junction contained 5 bases not matched to a gene. The CDR3 runs 14 residues. The CDR3 coding sequence is TGTGCCAGCAGTGATAGGGGGCACACAGATACGCAGTATTTT. Translated: CASSDRGHTDTQYF.

This clonotype appeared many times. The gene calls are TRBV13 and TRBJ2-1; 10 nucleotides line up with TRBD2. Germline loops: CDR1 PRHDT, CDR2 FYEKMQ (reference sequence). The trim removed 6 bases at V and 6 bases at J, leaving 8 bases unmatched. The CDR3 loop spans 15 amino acids. This CDR3 is CASRPGLAASNEQFF. The CDR3 region has the DNA TGTGCCAGCAGACCCGGACTAGCGGCTTCCAATGAGCAGTTCTTC.

The V and J genes are TRBV14 and TRBJ1-1, with unresolved D. Looked up from germline, CDR1 is SGHDN and CDR2 is FVKESK. V was shortened by 0 bases and J by 5 bases, with 7 bases between the two germline ends. The CDR3 spans 13 residues. The chain's CDR3 is CASSQDWVTEAFF. Here the CDR3 DNA reads TGTGCCAGCAGCCAAGATTGGGTAACTGAAGCTTTCTTT.

The V gene is TRBV20-1, the J gene TRBJ1-1; no clear D. This CDR3 spans 11 amino acids. Germline CDR1 and CDR2: DFQATT and SNEGSKA (reference sequence). CDR3 residues: CRADLNTEAFF. DNA for the CDR3: TGCAGAGCCGACTTGAACACTGAAGCTTTCTTT.

This clonotype has just a few counts. The gene calls are TRBV18 and TRBJ1-1; D is ambiguous. This CDR3 has 17 residues. The V end lost 0 bases, the J end lost 5 bases, and 19 bases lay between the germline ends. CDR1 KGHSH and CDR2 LQKENI come from the germline V gene. In DNA form, the CDR3 reads TGTGCCAGCTCACCACCGTCAGGAAGATTCCGTCAAACTGAAGCTTTCTTT. Translated, it gives CASSPPSGRFRQTEAFF. The full variable domain, in which reference TRBV18 and TRBJ1-1 provide the parts outside the CDR3, is NAGVMQNPRHLVRRRGQEARLRCSPMKGHSHVYWYRQLPEEGLKFMVYLQKENIIDESGMPKERFSAEFPKEGPSILRIQQVVRGDSAAYFCASSPPSGRFRQTEAFFGQGTRLTVV.

V usage is TRBV20-1 and J usage is TRBJ1-2; 10 positions agree with TRBD1. V dropped 1 base and J dropped 5; count of bases not matched to a gene: 7. Germline V gene sequence: CDR1 DFQATT, CDR2 SNEGSKA (reference sequence). This CDR3 comprises 15 residues. Here the CDR3 reads CSARGDRGPHYGYTF. The DNA for the CDR3 is TGCAGTGCTAGAGGGGACAGGGGCCCTCATTATGGCTACACCTTC.

V is TRBV6-4 and J is TRBJ2-3; TRBD2 aligns across 7 bases. The germline V gene has CDR1 MRHNA and CDR2 SNTAGT. The trim removed 0 bases at V and 2 bases at J, leaving 8 bases unmatched. The CDR3 is 17 amino acids. The CDR3 region has the DNA TGTGCCAGCAGTGACTCGAAGGCTAGCGGTCCCACAGATACGCAGTATTTT. This codes for CASSDSKASGPTDTQYF.

This clonotype was counted ten times or more. This chain uses TRBV20-1 with TRBJ1-2; 11 bases align to TRBD1. The CDR3 is made up of 13 amino acids. Germline V gives CDR1 DFQATT, CDR2 SNEGSKA (reference sequence). With 3 bases clipped from V and 7 bases from J, the junction kept 4 bases outside the gene matches. This CDR3 reads CSASGQGASGYTF. The DNA for the CDR3 is TGCAGTGCTAGCGGACAGGGGGCTAGTGGCTACACCTTC.

This clonotype appeared many times. The chain combines TRBV21-1 with TRBJ1-2; the table's D call TRBD1 went unverified against the DNA. TRBV21-1 is annotated as a pseudogene. CDR3 length: 18 amino acids. The CDR3 DNA sequence: TGTGCCAGCAGCAAGCGAGGTGCCCCGACAGGGTCTAACTATGGCTACACCTTC. Translated: CASSKRGAPTGSNYGYTF.

This clonotype was seen more than once but under ten times. The chain recombines TRBV5-1 with TRBJ2-4; 9 bases match TRBD2. Germline V gene sequence: CDR1 SGHRS, CDR2 YFSETQ. The CDR3 contains 15 residues. After removal of 5 bases from V and 5 bases from J, the junction contained 8 bases not matched to a gene. The CDR3 reads CASRPGLAPQNIQYF. CDR3 in DNA: TGCGCCAGCAGACCTGGACTAGCGCCACAAAACATTCAGTACTTC.

The chain is built from TRBV18 and TRBJ2-7, with D tentatively TRBD2 (6 bases). CDR1 is KGHSH and CDR2 is LQKENI in the germline V gene. Trimming left V 0 bases short and J 6 bases short, with 18 bases between. The CDR3 runs to 16 residues. CDR3 sequence: CASSPPWDSAASEQYF. In DNA form, the CDR3 reads TGTGCCAGCTCACCACCGTGGGACTCGGCGGCCTCCGAGCAGTACTTC. Using reference TRBV18 and TRBJ2-7 for the parts outside the CDR3, the full variable domain is NAGVMQNPRHLVRRRGQEARLRCSPMKGHSHVYWYRQLPEEGLKFMVYLQKENIIDESGMPKERFSAEFPKEGPSILRIQQVVRGDSAAYFCASSPPWDSAASEQYFGPGTRLTVT.

In this sample, this clonotype turned up many times. The CDR3: CAWSVPNRGKQFF. The CDR3 DNA sequence: TGTGCCTGGAGTGTACCGAACAGGGGGAAGCAGTTCTTC. The chain recombines TRBV30 with TRBJ2-1, with TRBD1 matching over 8 bases. CDR3 length: 13 residues. CDR1 GTSNPN and CDR2 SVGIG come from the germline V gene (reference sequence). V shed 0 bases and J 11 bases; nucleotides not matched to a gene: 6.

The chain links TRBV20-1 to TRBJ2-7; possible D gene TRBD2, 6 bases. The CDR3 totals 11 residues. V lost 5 bases, J lost 3 bases, and 8 bases lay in between. Germline CDR1 and CDR2: DFQATT and SNEGSKA (reference sequence). The CDR3 sequence: CSACGNYEQYF. In nucleotides, the CDR3 is TGCAGTGCTTGCGGGAACTACGAGCAGTACTTC.

The rearrangement links TRBV19 to TRBJ1-5; tentatively, D is TRBD1 (5 bases). The CDR3 consists of 14 residues. V lost 2 bases to trimming and J lost 3 bases, with 8 bases between them. Germline V CDR1 and CDR2: LNHDA, SQIVND (reference sequence). The CDR3 loop is CASSIRGPNQPQHF. CDR3 nucleotide sequence: TGTGCCAGTAGTATACGGGGACCCAATCAGCCCCAGCATTTT.

There are a few counts of this clonotype. The chain combines TRBV6-6 with TRBJ2-5; 9 nucleotides agree with TRBD2. Trimming cost V 2 bases and J 5 bases; bases outside gene matches: 6. Germline V gene lookup returns CDR1 MNHNY and CDR2 SVGAGI (reference sequence). CDR3 length: 15 residues. CDR3 sequence reads: CASSYQGLAMETQYF. The CDR3 DNA is TGTGCCAGCAGTTACCAAGGACTAGCGATGGAGACCCAGTACTTC.

This clonotype was observed many times. The chain employs TRBV3-1 and TRBJ2-3; D not resolved. Germline-derived CDR1 and CDR2 are LGHDT and YNNKEL (reference sequence). V lost 2 bases and J lost 4, with 16 bases in between. The CDR3 contains 16 residues. The CDR3 DNA reads TGTGCCAGCAGCCAATCCCCCCGCGGCGAAGCAGATACGCAGTATTTT. The encoded protein is CASSQSPRGEADTQYF.

The chain is built from TRBV12-3 or TRBV12-4 and TRBJ2-2; 7 bases are shared with TRBD2. The CDR3 runs 13 residues. J gave up 7 bases and V 6 bases, and 5 bases lay outside the gene matches. CDR3 region: CASSGLGIGELFF. The CDR3 DNA follows: TGTGCCAGCAGCGGACTAGGGATCGGGGAGCTGTTTTTT.

Notes on this clonotype: Being one base from a much bigger clone, this may be a read error. J is TRBJ2-5 and V is TRBV6-5, with D possibly matching TRBD1 (5 bases). Trimming took 0 bases from V and 4 from J, leaving 12 bases between them. This CDR3 has 15 amino acids. In germline, CDR1 is MNHEY, CDR2 SVGAGI. CDR3 nucleotide sequence: TGTGCCAGCAGTTACTCGACAGAAGATCTAGAGACCCAGTACTTC. Translated: CASSYSTEDLETQYF.